The 24 T cell receptor beta chains below come from one sample, sequenced in a study of T cell changes during pregnancy in multiple sclerosis. Measured with immunoSEQ multiplex PCR; TCRdb has only the in-frame clones, and not every one. The data show some 52,000 clones, almost 95% seen once. The sequenced sample was CD4+ T cells from peripheral blood mononuclear cells, obtained in the third trimester of pregnancy. These receptors were taken from a female donor with multiple sclerosis, enrolled in a pregnancy study.

The V call is TRBV6-1, the J call TRBJ2-7, with D hard to call. V dropped 7 bases and J dropped 1 base, with 14 bases sitting between them. Looked up from germline, CDR1 is MNHNS and CDR2 is SASEGT. The CDR3 length is 14 residues. The CDR3 loop is CASNVYPLSYEQYF. The CDR3 DNA is TGTGCCAGCAATGTCTACCCTCTTTCCTACGAGCAGTACTTC.

This chain joins TRBV6-5 and TRBJ2-7, with D uncertain. CDR1 is MNHEY, CDR2 SVGAGI, per germline. The CDR3 loop spans 15 amino acids. V lost 5 bases to trimming and J lost 5 bases, with 19 bases between them. This CDR3 is CASSALATGRNEQYF. The CDR3 bases are TGTGCCAGCAGTGCCTTAGCTACTGGAAGGAACGAGCAGTACTTC.

This clone was detected only a few times. The chain is built from TRBV6-5 and TRBJ1-2; the match to TRBD1 covers 8 bases. Losses at the gene ends were 7 bases for V and 6 bases for J; bases not matched to a gene: 10. Germline V lookup: CDR1 MNHEY, CDR2 SVGAGI. The CDR3 has 14 residues. The chain's CDR3 is CASTLDRARDGYTF. Here the CDR3 DNA reads TGTGCCAGCACCTTGGACAGGGCGCGCGATGGCTACACCTTC.

This clone is a singleton in its sample. The gene calls are TRBV7-9 and TRBJ1-6, with D uncertain. Between the trimmed V and J ends, which lost 3 bases and 13 bases, there was a span of 19 bases. The CDR3 is 15 amino acids. Germline V lookup: CDR1 SEHNR, CDR2 FQNEAQ (reference sequence). CDR3 sequence reads: CASSFDPGSVLPLHF. DNA of the CDR3: TGTGCCAGCAGCTTCGATCCGGGGTCGGTTCTCCCCCTCCACTTT.

Note on this clone: Other DNA variants within this sample encode the same CDR3. This chain uses TRBV30 with TRBJ2-5, with a weak D call TRBD1 (5 bases). V was trimmed by 5 bases and J by 2 bases, leaving 9 bases between them. There are 12 residues in the CDR3. The germline V gene encodes CDR1 GTSNPN and CDR2 SVGIG (reference sequence). The CDR3 loop reads CAWGTGQETQYF. CDR3 DNA sequence: TGTGCCTGGGGCACAGGACAAGAGACCCAGTACTTC. Drawing the rest from reference TRBV30 and TRBJ2-5, the complete variable domain is SQTIHQWPATLVQPVGSPLSLECTVEGTSNPNLYWYRQAAGRGLQLLFYSVGIGQISSEVPQNLSASRPQDRQFILSSKKLLLSDSGFYLCAWGTGQETQYFGPGTRLLVL.

V is TRBV4-1 and J is TRBJ1-4; TRBD1 aligns across 9 bases. This CDR3 has 14 amino acids. Trimming took 4 bases from V and 8 from J; bases not matched to a gene: 5. The germline V gene has CDR1 MGHRA and CDR2 YSYEKL. This CDR3 is CASSLDRGSEKLFF. The CDR3, as DNA: TGCGCCAGCAGCCTGGACAGGGGATCGGAAAAACTGTTTTTT.

The chain is built from TRBV6-1 and TRBJ2-3, with D perhaps matching TRBD1 (6 bases). This CDR3 is built from 14 residues. The germline V gene has CDR1 MNHNS and CDR2 SASEGT. The CDR3 protein is CATLRGIRTDTQYF. In nucleotides, the CDR3 is TGTGCTACCCTAAGGGGGATCCGCACAGATACGCAGTATTTT.

This clone was recorded only once. V is TRBV5-1 and J is TRBJ2-5, with D perhaps TRBD2 (5 bases). V gave up 1 base and J gave up 3 bases, with 13 bases separating them. The CDR3 totals 15 residues. Germline CDR1 reads SGHRS; CDR2 reads YFSETQ. CDR3 in amino acids: CASSLSGGREETQYF. The CDR3, as DNA: TGCGCCAGCAGCTTGAGTGGTGGGCGGGAAGAGACCCAGTACTTC.

V is TRBV19 and J is TRBJ2-6, with 7 nucleotides matching TRBD1. Germline CDR1 LNHDA, CDR2 SQIVND (reference sequence). V lost 3 bases to trimming and J lost 0 bases; unmatched junction nucleotides: 8. The CDR3 extends over 18 amino acids. The CDR3 spells CASSMPRDRLSGANVLTF. In nucleotides, the CDR3 is TGTGCCAGTAGTATGCCTCGGGACAGACTCTCTGGGGCCAACGTCCTGACTTTC.

V gene TRBV15 combines with J gene TRBJ2-5; D remains unclear. This CDR3 has 14 amino acids. V gave up 3 bases and J gave up 8 bases, with 16 bases separating them. Per germline, CDR1 LNHNV and CDR2 YYDKDF (reference sequence). The CDR3 DNA reads TGTGCCACCAGCAGGCAGGCTACCTTGGAAACCCAGTACTTC. The encoded protein is CATSRQATLETQYF.

This clone came up a few times. V usage is TRBV18 and J usage is TRBJ1-1; 7 positions match TRBD1. Germline CDR1 reads KGHSH; CDR2 reads LQKENI. Trimming at V came to 1 base and at J to 1 base, leaving 9 bases not matched to a gene. The CDR3 is 17 amino acids. The CDR3 sequence: CASSPLRDSIPNTEAFF. The CDR3 nucleotides are TGTGCCAGCTCACCACTCCGGGACAGTATTCCGAACACTGAAGCTTTCTTT.

V is TRBV2 and J is TRBJ2-3, with 10 positions matching TRBD2. V dropped 4 bases and J dropped 5; count of bases not matched to a gene: 12. Germline V gene lookup returns CDR1 SNHLY and CDR2 FYNNEI. The CDR3 extends over 17 amino acids. The CDR3 DNA sequence: TGTGCCAGCAGTGGGCTAGCGGGAGAGGGCGAGGTAGATACGCAGTATTTT. Amino acid sequence: CASSGLAGEGEVDTQYF.

The rearrangement joins TRBV5-8 to TRBJ2-1; 8 bases align to TRBD1. The CDR3 is 16 amino acids. Trimming took 0 bases from V and 4 from J; bases not matched to a gene: 6. The V gene's germline CDR1 is SGHTS and CDR2 YDEGEE. DNA of the CDR3: TGTGCCAGCAGCTTGGGGCCGGGACAGGTGTACAATGAGCAGTTCTTC. Protein: CASSLGPGQVYNEQFF.

The chain combines TRBV5-4 with TRBJ2-1; a possible D gene is TRBD2 (5 bases). This CDR3 has 16 residues. V dropped 0 bases and J dropped 4 bases, with 14 bases sitting between them. Looked up from germline, CDR1 is SGHNT and CDR2 is YYREEE (reference sequence). The CDR3 DNA follows: TGTGCCAGCAGCTTGGGGGGTGGTAGCGCATACAATGAGCAGTTCTTC. Its translation is CASSLGGGSAYNEQFF.

This sequence joins TRBV28 and TRBJ1-2; 10 positions agree with TRBD1. V gave up 0 bases and J gave up 4 bases; unmatched junction bases: 5. The CDR3 consists of 16 residues. CDR1 and CDR2 from the germline V gene are MDHEN and SYDVKM. The CDR3 loop reads CASSLWTGGRSYGYTF. In DNA, the CDR3 is TGTGCCAGCAGTTTATGGACAGGGGGCAGGAGCTATGGCTACACCTTC.

This clone was seen only once. The V and J genes are TRBV11-2 and TRBJ2-7; a weak D match, TRBD1 (6 bases). Trimming removed 5 bases at V and 3 bases at J, with 11 bases between. The CDR3 consists of 13 residues. Germline lookup yields CDR1 SGHAT and CDR2 FQNNGV. CDR3 residues: CASSRTDLYEQYF. In nucleotides, the CDR3 is TGTGCCAGCAGCCGGACAGACCTCTACGAGCAGTACTTC.

This clone was observed once. The chain links TRBV11-2 to TRBJ1-3; D not certain. The CDR3 loop spans 12 amino acids. The germline gives CDR1 SGHAT, CDR2 FQNNGV. Trimming removed 5 bases at V and 2 bases at J, with 4 bases between. CDR3 region: CASSVTGNTIYF. DNA for the CDR3: TGTGCCAGCAGCGTCACTGGAAACACCATATATTTT.

The chain uses TRBV30 and TRBJ2-7; 9 bases are shared with TRBD2. Germline CDR1 and CDR2: GTSNPN and SVGIG (reference sequence). J lost 6 bases, V lost 0 bases, and 6 bases had no gene match. The CDR3 is 14 residues long. The CDR3 protein is CAWSVVAGGIEQYF. The CDR3, as DNA: TGTGCCTGGAGTGTGGTTGCGGGGGGGATCGAGCAGTACTTC.

The genes are TRBV10-2 and TRBJ1-5; 8 bases align to TRBD1. With 6 bases clipped from V and 0 bases from J, the junction kept 13 bases outside the gene matches. The CDR3 is made up of 18 amino acids. Germline CDR1 reads WSHSY; CDR2 reads SAAADI. The CDR3 spells CASRPTGTGMNSNQPQHF. As DNA, the CDR3 is TGCGCCAGCAGACCAACCGGGACAGGAATGAATAGCAATCAGCCCCAGCATTTT.

The sample holds one count of this clone. V gene TRBV19 combines with J gene TRBJ2-3, with 9 bases identical to TRBD2. With V trimmed by 4 bases and J by 8 bases, 10 bases remained unmatched. This CDR3 contains 15 residues. Germline V gene sequence: CDR1 LNHDA, CDR2 SQIVND (reference sequence). The CDR3 reads CASSKGRGGPGTQYF. As DNA, the CDR3 is TGTGCCAGTAGTAAGGGGCGGGGGGGCCCGGGTACGCAGTATTTT.

This clone was found a few times. The CDR3: CASSLEQGSSGNTIYF. CDR3 bases: TGCGCCAGCAGCTTGGAACAGGGGAGCTCTGGAAACACCATATATTTT. The chain couples TRBV5-1 to TRBJ1-3; 7 nucleotides agree with TRBD1. Germline V gene lookup returns CDR1 SGHRS and CDR2 YFSETQ. Trimming removed 0 bases from V and 0 bases from J; junction bases left unmatched: 3. The CDR3 consists of 16 residues. The full variable domain, its missing parts supplied by reference TRBV5-1 and TRBJ1-3, is KAGVTQTPRYLIKTRGQQVTLSCSPISGHRSVSWYQQTPGQGLQFLFEYFSETQRNKGNFPGRFSGRQFSNSRSEMNVSTLELGDSALYLCASSLEQGSSGNTIYFGEGSWLTVV.

The chain joins TRBV9 to TRBJ2-3; no firm D call. Germline V gene sequence: CDR1 SGDLS, CDR2 YYNGEE. The CDR3 contains 14 residues. V was cut by 0 bases and J by 3 bases, with 8 bases left in between. As DNA, the CDR3 is TGTGCCAGCAGCGTAGCTGGGCAAACAGATACGCAGTATTTT. Amino acid sequence: CASSVAGQTDTQYF. The full variable domain, completed using reference TRBV9 and TRBJ2-3, is DSGVTQTPKHLITATGQRVTLRCSPRSGDLSVYWYQQSLDQGLQFLIQYYNGEERAKGNILERFSAQQFPDLHSELNLSSLELGDSALYFCASSVAGQTDTQYFGPGTRLTVL.

This clone appeared a single time. This rearrangement joins TRBV18 to TRBJ2-3, with TRBD1 as a possible D gene (5 bases). The CDR3 is made up of 16 amino acids. Germline-derived CDR1 and CDR2 are KGHSH and LQKENI. Between the trimmed V and J ends, which lost 6 bases and 6 bases, there was a span of 22 bases. CDR3 protein: CASSPLGRVESDTQYF. CDR3 bases: TGTGCCAGCTCCCCTTTGGGCAGGGTTGAGTCGGATACGCAGTATTTT.

The chain is built from TRBV2 and TRBJ2-3; 16 bases agree with TRBD2. V lost 7 bases to trimming and J lost 4 bases; unmatched junction nucleotides: 8. In germline, CDR1 is SNHLY, CDR2 FYNNEI. The CDR3 is 17 amino acids. The CDR3 DNA reads TGTGCCAGCAAGGGGACTAGCGGGGGGGCCGGTTCAGATACGCAGTATTTT. Its translation: CASKGTSGGAGSDTQYF.